A single sample is the source of the 25 T cell receptor beta chains below, sequenced in a study of blood T cells in healthy people across ages. A second about 7 to 12 cycle PCR used barcoded and J-beta primers. TCRdb analysed the 5' RACE reads with MiXCR anew, one entry per CDR3 protein. In the table there are 870,000 or so distinct CDR3 sequences, 25% to 35% of which are singletons. Specimen: blood. The receptors were sampled from an elderly woman in good health.

The V call is TRBV7-9, the J call TRBJ1-1; possibly TRBD1 for D (5 bases). The CDR3 totals 13 residues. The V gene lost 5 bases and the J gene lost 8 bases, with 15 bases spanning the gap. Germline lookup yields CDR1 SEHNR and CDR2 FQNEAQ (reference sequence). For the CDR3, the DNA is TGTGCCAGCAGCGCCGGGACCCTGAGGGAAGCTTTCTTT. It specifies CASSAGTLREAFF.

Of note for this clonotype: Since a much larger clone is just one base distant, this may be a read error. The chain uses TRBV4-2 and TRBJ2-4; 8 bases match TRBD2. Germline V gives CDR1 LGHNA, CDR2 YNFKEQ. CDR3 length: 15 residues. V shed 0 bases and J 13 bases; nucleotides not matched to a gene: 11. In DNA, the CDR3 is TGTGCCAGCAGCCAAGAACTAGCGGTTTACAATGAGCAGTACTTC. Residues: CASSQELAVYNEQYF.

The chain uses TRBV12-3 or TRBV12-4 and TRBJ2-2; D remains unclear. This CDR3 is built from 16 residues. Trimming took 6 bases from V and 0 from J, leaving 14 bases between them. The CDR3 DNA reads as TGTGCCAGCAGGCTCGGCGCAGTTTCGAACACCGGGGAGCTGTTTTTT. Translated: CASRLGAVSNTGELFF.

Only a few counts were recorded for this clonotype. This may be a read error, as it is one base from a much larger clone. The chain is built from TRBV4-2 and TRBJ1-5, with a tentative D call TRBD1 (5 bases). Germline-derived CDR1 and CDR2 are LGHNA and YNFKEQ. This CDR3 contains 17 residues. The CDR3 DNA is TGTGTCAGCAGCCAGAACCCGGGACCTTATAGCAATCAGCCCCAGCATTTT. Encoded protein: CVSSQNPGPYSNQPQHF.

Comment on this clonotype: This is likely a read error, given that the CDR3 carries no conserved phenylalanine or tryptophan at its end. V gene TRBV6-5 combines with J gene TRBJ2-1; the D is unclear. Deletions cut 0 bases from V and 9 bases from J, with 12 bases between. Germline CDR1 reads MNHEY; CDR2 reads SVGAGI. This CDR3 is built from 14 residues. The CDR3 protein is CASSYSNRFGEQFV. DNA of the CDR3: TGTGCCAGCAGTTACTCGAATAGGTTTGGTGAGCAGTTCGTC.

The rearrangement links TRBV12-5 to TRBJ2-7; perhaps TRBD2 as D (6 bases). Trimming left V 5 bases short and J 3 bases short, with 20 bases between. The CDR3 totals 16 residues. Germline V gives CDR1 LGHNT, CDR2 FRNRAP. In nucleotides, the CDR3 is TGTGCTAGTGGTCCCGAGGACGGGAGCGTATTCTACGAGCAGTACTTC. It specifies CASGPEDGSVFYEQYF.

This clonotype was picked up many times. Just one base apart from a much larger clone, this may be a read error. V usage is TRBV6-2 or TRBV6-3 and J usage is TRBJ2-1; TRBD2 aligns across 11 bases. TRBJ2-7 explains the end of the DNA better; the J call may be wrong. Per germline, CDR1 MNHEY and CDR2 SVGEGT. The CDR3 is 18 amino acids. The CDR3 protein is CASSYLLAGGSSYNEQYF. CDR3 DNA: TGTGCCAGCAGTTACTTGCTAGCGGGGGGCAGCTCCTACAATGAGCAGTACTTC.

The table lists this clonotype with many counts. This rearrangement joins TRBV6-1 to TRBJ2-7, with D maybe TRBD1 (5 bases). The germline CDR1 and CDR2 sequences are MNHNS and SASEGT. The CDR3 length is 14 residues. Trimming shortened V by 8 bases and J by 0 bases, and 14 bases separated the two germline ends. The CDR3 sequence: CASQDRQLSYEQYF. The CDR3 DNA is TGTGCCAGCCAAGACCGACAGCTCTCCTACGAGCAGTACTTC.

This clonotype appeared many times. This chain uses TRBV5-1 with TRBJ2-3; the D gene is possibly TRBD1 (5 bases). Looked up from germline, CDR1 is SGHRS and CDR2 is YFSETQ. Trimming left V 0 bases short and J 0 bases short, with 14 bases between. This CDR3 has 17 residues. CDR3 sequence (DNA): TGCGCCAGCAGCTTGGGTCCGAGGCAGGGTAGCACAGATACGCAGTATTTT. This translates into CASSLGPRQGSTDTQYF.

As concerns this clonotype: One base away lies a much larger clone, so this may be a sequencing read error. The chain couples TRBV6-2 or TRBV6-3 to TRBJ1-2; D possibly corresponds to TRBD1 (5 bases). Between the trimmed V and J ends, which lost 2 bases and 2 bases, there was a span of 15 bases. Germline V gene lookup returns CDR1 MNHEY and CDR2 SVGEGT. The CDR3 spans 16 residues. CDR3 coding DNA: TGTGCCAGCAGTTACCCGAACAGGCGGCGGAACTATGGCTACACCTTC. Encoded protein: CASSYPNRRRNYGYTF.

The J gene is TRBJ1-2, the V gene TRBV4-3, with no clear D. CDR1 is LGHNA, CDR2 YSLEER, per germline. Trimming removed 0 bases from V and 5 bases from J, with 31 bases in between. This CDR3 comprises 21 residues. The CDR3 nucleotides read TGCGCCAGCAGCCAAGAACACGGGAAAGGGAATACCGGCTCCCCTCTATATGGCTACACCTTC. It codes for CASSQEHGKGNTGSPLYGYTF.

This clonotype was detected ten times or more. The gene calls are TRBV7-2 and TRBJ2-1; D is possibly TRBD1 or TRBD2 (5 bases each). This CDR3 region has 16 residues. Germline CDR1 is SGHTA and CDR2 is FQGNSA. The V end lost 5 bases, the J end lost 0 bases, and 14 bases lay between the germline ends. This CDR3 reads CASSPLGGSSYNEQFF. CDR3 nucleotide sequence: TGTGCCAGCAGCCCTCTTGGGGGAAGCTCCTACAATGAGCAGTTCTTC.

CDR3 in DNA: TGCGCCAGCAGCCAAGGCTTCGAATCCTGGGATACGCAGTATTTT. It is translated as CASSQGFESWDTQYF. The chain is built from TRBV4-3 and TRBJ2-3; no firm D call. CDR3 length equals 15 residues. V gave up 1 base and J gave up 6 bases, with 14 bases separating them. Germline CDR1 reads LGHNA; CDR2 reads YSLEER.

This clonotype was recorded at least ten times. The chain uses TRBV5-1 and TRBJ2-3; 9 bases line up with TRBD1. The length of the CDR3 is 16 residues. The trim removed 5 bases at V and 0 bases at J, leaving 7 bases unmatched. Germline V gives CDR1 SGHRS, CDR2 YFSETQ. Written as DNA, the CDR3 is TGCGCCAGCAGGCAGACAGGGGGATCTAGCACAGATACGCAGTATTTT. Translating it yields CASRQTGGSSTDTQYF.

Concerning this clonotype itself: Since a much larger clone is just one base distant, this may be a read error. This chain connects TRBV30 to TRBJ2-3; 7 bases align to TRBD2. V shed 2 bases and J 5 bases; nucleotides not matched to a gene: 7. CDR3 size: 14 residues. Germline CDR1 is GTSNPN and CDR2 is SVGIG (reference sequence). The CDR3 DNA reads TGTGCCTGGAGTTACAGCGGGGCCATAGATACGCAGTATTTT. Residues: CAWSYSGAIDTQYF.

This clonotype appeared a few times. A much larger clone lies one base from this, so it may be a read error. J is TRBJ1-1 and V is TRBV4-3; D gene ambiguous. The CDR3 has 14 amino acids. Trimming left V 6 bases short and J 2 bases short, with 13 bases between. Germline CDR1 reads LGHNA; CDR2 reads YSLEER. The CDR3 loop is CASREGTYNTEAFF. CDR3 coding DNA: TGCGCCAGCAGAGAGGGCACCTACAACACTGAAGCTTTCTTT.

In its sample, this clonotype was seen a few times. The rearrangement uses TRBV20-1 and TRBJ2-1; 12 bases are shared with TRBD2. J lost 7 bases, V lost 5 bases, and 9 bases had no gene match. Germline loops: CDR1 DFQATT, CDR2 SNEGSKA (reference sequence). This CDR3 region has 15 residues. The CDR3 DNA reads TGCAGTGCTCCCTGGACTAGCGGGGTGAATAATGAGCAGTTCTTC. As protein: CSAPWTSGVNNEQFF.

Regarding this clonotype: Mismatch with germline at one junction end may stem from a read error. The chain couples TRBV7-2 to TRBJ1-5; D gene uncertain. The germline CDR1 and CDR2 sequences are SGHTA and FQGNSA. The CDR3 is 15 amino acids. CDR3 nucleotides: TGTGCCAGCAGCCCCAGAGGGTTAGGCAATCAGTCCCAGCATTTT. It translates to CASSPRGLGNQSQHF.

This clonotype was detected many times. This chain joins TRBV7-2 and TRBJ2-1; maybe TRBD1 (6 bases). CDR1 is SGHTA and CDR2 is FQGNSA in the germline V gene. Trimming removed 5 bases at V and 6 bases at J, with 11 bases between. The CDR3 totals 13 residues. Written as DNA, the CDR3 is TGTGCCAGCAGCCAGGGGCCGGTCAATGAGCAGTTCTTC. Residues: CASSQGPVNEQFF.

This clonotype has a count of ten or more. This rearrangement joins TRBV6-2 or TRBV6-3 to TRBJ2-7; D might be TRBD1 or TRBD2, each matching 5 bases. Trimming pared 2 bases from V and 3 bases from J, leaving 17 bases between. Germline V CDR1 and CDR2: MNHEY, SVGEGT. The CDR3 runs 16 residues. The CDR3 sequence: CASSYGTPTYVYEQYF. CDR3 in DNA: TGTGCCAGCAGTTACGGGACCCCAACATACGTCTACGAGCAGTACTTC.

The genes are TRBV7-2 and TRBJ1-3; 7 nucleotides agree with TRBD1. The trim removed 4 bases at V and 4 bases at J, leaving 10 bases unmatched. CDR1 is SGHTA and CDR2 is FQGNSA in the germline V gene. This CDR3 contains 16 residues. The CDR3 spells CASSSGTVSLGNTIYF. The CDR3 nucleotides are TGTGCCAGCAGCTCCGGGACAGTTAGTTTGGGAAACACCATATATTTT.

Note on this clonotype: A single base separates this from a much larger clone, so it may be a read error. The chain uses TRBV6-2 or TRBV6-3 and TRBJ2-5; tentatively, D is TRBD1 or TRBD2 (5 bases each). The end of the DNA fits TRBJ2-7 better, so the J call may be wrong. CDR1 MNHEY and CDR2 SVGEGT come from the germline V gene. This CDR3 contains 14 residues. CDR3 nucleotide sequence: TGTACCAGCAGTTACTTCATCTACGGGACCGAGCAGTACTTC. It translates to CTSSYFIYGTEQYF.

This clonotype was observed at least ten times. This sequence joins TRBV7-8 and TRBJ2-5; 13 bases align to TRBD2. Per the germline V gene, CDR1 is SGHVS and CDR2 is FQNEAQ. The V and J ends lost 5 bases and 5 bases, in that order; junction bases with no gene match: 8. CDR3 length: 16 residues. This CDR3 is CASSIGLAGEAETQYF. CDR3 DNA sequence: TGTGCCAGCAGCATCGGACTAGCGGGGGAGGCGGAGACCCAGTACTTC.

This clonotype has a handful of counts. The V gene is TRBV7-2, the J gene TRBJ2-3; D tentatively fits TRBD1 or TRBD2 (6 bases each). Trimming removed 2 bases from V and 4 bases from J, with 19 bases in between. Per germline, CDR1 SGHTA and CDR2 FQGNSA. The CDR3 runs 17 residues. The CDR3 DNA reads TGTGCCAGCAGCTTATTGGGGGGCCGGGTTGGGGCAGATACGCAGTATTTT. Translating gives CASSLLGGRVGADTQYF.

The sample holds a few counts of this clonotype. The chain carries TRBV20-1 and TRBJ2-5, with TRBD1 matching 8 bases. The CDR3 is 16 residues long. In germline, CDR1 is DFQATT, CDR2 SNEGSKA (reference sequence). V lost 3 bases, J lost 5 bases, and 14 bases stayed unmatched. CDR3 nucleotides: TGCAGTGCTAGCGCCAAAAACGACAGGGGAAGGGAGACCCAGTACTTC. Its protein product is CSASAKNDRGRETQYF.